This T cell receptor beta chain came from a study of blood T cell repertoires in COVID-19. Overall study: COVID-19 samples collected from the United States, Italy and Spain covered acute and convalescent phases. The analysed material was cDNA or gDNA that came from T cells, B-cell-depleted T cells, or PBMCs.

Sequencing used immunoSEQ multiplex PCR; TCRdb keeps in-frame clones, though not all of them. Counted here are approximately 200,000 clones, 87% occurring once; the ten biggest clones make up 6.2%. CDR1 and CDR2 from the germline V gene are LNHDA and SQIVND (reference sequence). The CDR3 loop spans 15 amino acids. Trimming took off 1 base at V and 1 base at J, with 7 bases between the two ends. The sequence derives from a man between 60 and 70 years old who had recovered from COVID-19. The material sequenced was peripheral blood. The gene calls are TRBV19 and TRBJ2-2, with D hard to call. CDR3 DNA sequence: TGTGCCAGTAGTATAGTTCCGTGGAACACCGGGGAGCTGTTTTTT. Its translation is CASSIVPWNTGELFF. Full variable domain (rest looked up from reference TRBV19 and TRBJ2-2): DGGITQSPKYLFRKEGQNVTLSCEQNLNHDAMYWYRQDPGQGLRLIYYSQIVNDFQKGDIAEGYSVSREKKESFPLTVTSAQKNPTAFYLCASSIVPWNTGELFFGEGSRLTVL.